This passage covers 21 T cell receptor beta chains from one sample sequenced in a study of control samples from healthy donors and cancer patients. Sequencing used immunoSEQ multiplex PCR; TCRdb keeps in-frame clones, though not all of them. The table shows 71,000 or so clones, with roughly 91% occurring only once. Material: PBMCs. These receptors originate from a man in his sixties with lung cancer.

This clone was observed a single time. The chain has TRBV29-1 and TRBJ1-5; D is uncertain. Germline V gene data show CDR1 as SQVTM and CDR2 as ANQGSEA. This CDR3 spans 13 amino acids. The V and J ends lost 0 bases and 9 bases respectively, with 12 bases between them. The CDR3 spells CSVEDRPFGPQHF. CDR3 nucleotide sequence: TGCAGCGTTGAAGATCGCCCATTTGGGCCCCAGCATTTT.

The chain combines TRBV5-1 with TRBJ1-2, with TRBD1 identical over 10 bases. The V gene's germline CDR1 is SGHRS and CDR2 YFSETQ. The J segment lost 8 bases and the V segment lost 3 bases, leaving 7 bases of the junction unmatched. The CDR3 is made up of 14 amino acids. The CDR3 sequence: CASSSGGTGVGYTF. CDR3 bases: TGCGCCAGCAGCTCAGGCGGGACAGGGGTAGGCTACACCTTC.

The chain joins TRBV11-2 to TRBJ1-1; D gene ambiguous. V gave up 2 bases and J gave up 1 base, with 5 bases separating them. This CDR3 contains 13 residues. Germline V gene sequence: CDR1 SGHAT, CDR2 FQNNGV. This CDR3 is CASSLSGNTEAFF. The CDR3 DNA reads as TGTGCCAGCAGCTTATCGGGGAACACTGAAGCTTTCTTT.

This clone turned up a few times. The chain uses TRBV25-1 and TRBJ2-2, with TRBD1 identical over 9 bases. The CDR3 is 18 amino acids. The V segment lost 2 bases and the J segment 5 bases; nucleotides outside the gene matches: 12. Germline CDR1 reads MGHDK; CDR2 reads SYGVNS. CDR3: CASSEAPGQGLGTGELFF. CDR3 in DNA: TGTGCCAGCAGTGAAGCCCCGGGACAGGGACTTGGAACCGGGGAGCTGTTTTTT.

The gene calls are TRBV7-2 and TRBJ2-3, with D hard to call. The V end was cut by 5 bases, the J end by 0 bases, with 21 bases between. Germline V gene sequence: CDR1 SGHTA, CDR2 FQGNSA. This CDR3 has 18 residues. The CDR3 DNA sequence: TGTGCCAGCAGCGCGCTCGCTGGTTGGGTCCCTAGCACAGATACGCAGTATTTT. It translates to CASSALAGWVPSTDTQYF.

The V call is TRBV6-5, the J call TRBJ1-1; 9 positions match TRBD1. The CDR3 covers 13 residues. Germline V lookup: CDR1 MNHEY, CDR2 SVGAGI. The V segment lost 6 bases and the J segment 6 bases; nucleotides outside the gene matches: 5. Here the CDR3 reads CASSRDRDSEAFF. In nucleotides, the CDR3 is TGTGCCAGCAGCAGGGACAGGGACTCTGAAGCTTTCTTT.

The rearrangement uses TRBV18 and TRBJ1-6; D is uncertain. V shed 3 bases and J shed 8 bases, with 8 bases lying between them. In germline, CDR1 is KGHSH, CDR2 LQKENI. The CDR3 runs 13 residues. CDR3 DNA sequence: TGTGCCAGCTCACCGTACGATGATTCACCCCTCCACTTT. Translating gives CASSPYDDSPLHF.

The count of this clone is one. The V gene is TRBV10-3, the J gene TRBJ1-2, with D uncertain. Germline CDR1 is ENHRY and CDR2 is SYGVKD. The CDR3 length is 13 residues. V was shortened by 7 bases and J by 0 bases, with 9 bases between the two germline ends. As DNA, the CDR3 is TGTGCCATCATGGGGTCTTCTAACTATGGCTACACCTTC. Residues: CAIMGSSNYGYTF.

The rearrangement links TRBV7-2 to TRBJ2-2; TRBD2 aligns across 11 bases. V lost 5 bases to trimming and J lost 4 bases; unmatched junction nucleotides: 6. Germline CDR1 and CDR2: SGHTA and FQGNSA. The CDR3 sequence is 16 residues long. CDR3 amino acids: CASSLTSGGPTGELFF. CDR3 nucleotides: TGTGCCAGCAGCCTCACTAGCGGGGGCCCCACCGGGGAGCTGTTTTTT.

J is TRBJ1-2 and V is TRBV10-2; TRBD1 matches 9 bases. The CDR3 consists of 13 residues. Germline CDR1 reads WSHSY; CDR2 reads SAAADI. J was trimmed by 4 bases and V by 4 bases; bases with no gene match: 1. DNA of the CDR3: TGCGCCAGCAGTGGGGGACAGGGCTATGGCTACACCTTC. Its protein is CASSGGQGYGYTF.

V gene TRBV12-3 or TRBV12-4 combines with J gene TRBJ1-2; D not resolved. Trimming took 5 bases from V and 8 from J, leaving 12 bases between them. The CDR3 is 12 amino acids. CDR3 sequence (DNA): TGTGCCAGCAGTCCCAATCCGCGAGGCTACACCTTC. Translating gives CASSPNPRGYTF.

This rearrangement joins TRBV7-9 to TRBJ1-2, with 7 positions matching TRBD1. CDR1 is SEHNR, CDR2 FQNEAQ, per germline (reference sequence). This CDR3 comprises 14 residues. The J segment lost 1 base and the V segment lost 5 bases, leaving 4 bases of the junction unmatched. The CDR3 coding sequence is TGTGCCAGCAGCCCGACAGGGAGTAACTATGGCTACACCTTC. It yields the protein CASSPTGSNYGYTF.

This chain uses TRBV6-1 with TRBJ2-5; 12 nucleotides agree with TRBD1. The CDR3 loop spans 14 amino acids. The germline gives CDR1 MNHNS, CDR2 SASEGT. Trimming at V came to 3 bases and at J to 8 bases, leaving 4 bases not matched to a gene. The DNA of the CDR3 is TGTGCCAGCAGTGATGCCGGGACAGGGGGCACCCAGTACTTC. This gives the protein CASSDAGTGGTQYF.

The chain is built from TRBV5-1 and TRBJ2-5; 13 positions match TRBD2. J lost 3 bases, V lost 4 bases, and 3 bases had no gene match. The CDR3 sequence is 15 residues long. Looked up from germline, CDR1 is SGHRS and CDR2 is YFSETQ. Written as DNA, the CDR3 is TGCGCCAGCAGCCGAGGACTAGCGGGGGAAGAGACCCAGTACTTC. Amino acid sequence: CASSRGLAGEETQYF.

As DNA, the CDR3 is TGTGCCAGCAGCCCCGCGTTTATGGCAGGGAAATCGGGTGAGCAGTTCTTC. As protein: CASSPAFMAGKSGEQFF. The rearrangement uses TRBV11-2 and TRBJ2-1; D is perhaps TRBD1 (5 bases). The CDR3 sequence is 17 residues long. Trimming removed 5 bases at V and 9 bases at J, with 26 bases between. The V gene's germline CDR1 is SGHAT and CDR2 FQNNGV.

The sample holds a few counts of this clone. The chain joins TRBV5-1 to TRBJ1-4, with TRBD1 as a possible D gene (6 bases). The CDR3 length is 16 residues. Germline V gives CDR1 SGHRS, CDR2 YFSETQ. The ends were cut back, 2 bases at V and 3 bases at J, with 14 bases in the middle. The CDR3 region is CASSFGWDTSNEKLFF. The CDR3 DNA reads TGCGCCAGCAGCTTTGGATGGGACACCTCTAATGAAAAACTGTTTTTT.

J is TRBJ2-1 and V is TRBV9, with D tentatively TRBD1 (5 bases). Trimming took off 7 bases at V and 11 bases at J, with 22 bases between the two ends. CDR3 length equals 14 residues. CDR1 and CDR2 (germline): SGDLS, YYNGEE. CDR3 nucleotides: TGTGCCAGCTCCTTTTCCCCGACAGTCGGCAAGCAGTTCTTC. Amino acid sequence: CASSFSPTVGKQFF.

This chain connects TRBV11-3 to TRBJ2-3, with D perhaps TRBD2 (7 bases). The CDR3 runs 15 residues. The ends were cut back, 0 bases at V and 4 bases at J, with 11 bases in the middle. Per the germline V gene, CDR1 is SGHNT and CDR2 is YENEEA. Here the CDR3 DNA reads TGTGCCAGCAGCTTAGAGGGGGGGCCCTCAGATACGCAGTATTTT. Residues: CASSLEGGPSDTQYF.

This chain joins TRBV4-1 and TRBJ2-5, with D possibly being TRBD2 (7 bases). In germline, CDR1 is MGHRA, CDR2 YSYEKL. Between the trimmed V and J ends, which lost 1 base and 4 bases, there was a span of 19 bases. The CDR3 totals 17 residues. In nucleotides, the CDR3 is TGCGCCAGCAGCCAAGTCGGGGGGCGGGCGCCTGGAGAGACCCAGTACTTC. It yields the protein CASSQVGGRAPGETQYF.

The V and J genes are TRBV5-1 and TRBJ2-1; the D gene is possibly TRBD1 (5 bases). Trimming pared 1 base from V and 8 bases from J, leaving 7 bases between. The CDR3 consists of 12 residues. Germline V lookup: CDR1 SGHRS, CDR2 YFSETQ. The CDR3: CASSLRGYEQFF. CDR3 coding DNA: TGCGCCAGCAGCTTGAGGGGCTATGAGCAGTTCTTC.

The chain links TRBV16 to TRBJ1-5; no firm D call. V lost 0 bases and J 6 bases, leaving 12 bases between the germline ends. Germline V CDR1 and CDR2: KGHSY, FQNENV. The CDR3 runs 15 residues. CDR3 region: CASSQSNPGGQPQHF. CDR3 DNA sequence: TGTGCCAGCAGCCAATCGAATCCGGGAGGTCAGCCCCAGCATTTT.